This T cell receptor beta chain comes out of a study of T-cell memory formation after mild COVID-19. Turning to the study itself: Largely, TCR clusters stayed within a single donor.

The study, taken as a whole, reports: Pre-infection memory carried some responding clones, suggesting that cross-reactive memory joined. In second-wave clones peaking day 37, SARS-CoV-2 specificity remained unconfirmed.

Remarks on this clonotype: Its antigen is as yet unknown.

With constant-segment primers, 5'RACE yielded cDNA libraries of TCR alpha and TCR beta that carried sample barcodes and UMIs. TCRdb re-called the 5' RACE reads through MiXCR, storing one row per CDR3 protein. Here the sample spans approximately 100,000 distinct CDR3 sequences, 11% being singletons. V dropped 3 bases and J dropped 6; count of bases not matched to a gene: 11. The CDR3 spans 16 residues. Germline V gives CDR1 SEHNR, CDR2 FQNEAQ (reference sequence). This TCR derives from a man between 18 and 35 years old who had mild COVID-19 (a few samples of this study predate the infection). Cell type and time point are not known. The chain uses TRBV7-9 and TRBJ2-1; 7 bases agree with TRBD1. What was sequenced was PBMCs or a T cell subset sorted from them (not recorded which). The CDR3 DNA is TGTGCCAGCAGCTTCTCTACCGACAGGGATCTCAATGAGCAGTTCTTC. Translating it yields CASSFSTDRDLNEQFF. The full variable domain, with the rest looked up from reference TRBV7-9 and TRBJ2-1, is DTGVSQNPRHKITKRGQNVTFRCDPISEHNRLYWYRQTLGQGPEFLTYFQNEAQLEKSRLLSDRFSAERPKGSFSTLEIQRTEQGDSAMYLCASSFSTDRDLNEQFFGPGTRLTVL.